This TCR beta chain was documented in a study of blood T cell repertoires in COVID-19. Study details: Both acute and convalescent COVID-19 samples were obtained from the United States, Italy and Spain. Nucleic acid was either cDNA or gDNA, and it came from T cells, B-cell-depleted T cells, or PBMCs.

Assignment of participants to cohorts was predicated upon participant-reported clinical history. In the study's own analysis: Researchers report that nucleated cell counts were estimated from reference gene primer amplification. Clones were read by immunoSEQ multiplex PCR, and TCRdb kept only the in-frame ones, dropping some. The DNA gave D and trimming, while V, J and clone size come from that table. The sample has approximately 330,000 clones; approximately 86% are singletons. The sequenced sample consisted of PBMCs or T cells enriched from blood (not recorded which). This clonotype was obtained from a woman aged 40-49 years with acute COVID-19.

CDR3 in DNA: TGTGCCAGCAGCGGTCCGGGACAGGGTGGGTACGAGCAGTACTTC. The encoded protein is CASSGPGQGGYEQYF. The chain carries TRBV7-8 and TRBJ2-7, with TRBD1 matching 9 bases. V gave up 5 bases and J gave up 4 bases; unmatched junction bases: 9. The CDR3 loop spans 15 amino acids. Germline CDR1 SGHVS, CDR2 FQNEAQ. The full variable domain, in which reference TRBV7-8 and TRBJ2-7 provide the parts outside the CDR3, is GAGVSQSPRYKVAKRGQDVALRCDPISGHVSLFWYQQALGQGPEFLTYFQNEAQLDKSGLPSDRFFAERPEGSVSTLKIQRTQQEDSAVYLCASSGPGQGGYEQYFGPGTRLTVT.